This T cell receptor (beta chain) was obtained from a study of cytomegalovirus exposure and HLA in healthy donors. Both 60 Vbeta primers and 13 Jbeta primers went into the PCR. Clones were sequenced by immunoSEQ multiplex PCR, and TCRdb holds only the in-frame ones, with some missing. The data show approximately 110,000 clones, with about 74% seen just once and 4% to 4.5% held by the top ten. The CDR3 runs to 15 residues. CDR1 MNHEY and CDR2 SMNVEV come from the germline V gene (reference sequence). Nominal health characterized the donors when sampled, though unrecorded immune exposures were likely. The sequenced sample was PBMCs. This receptor was taken from a woman aged 50 to 60 in good health and CMV-seropositive. The chain couples TRBV27 to TRBJ2-5, with D tentatively TRBD2 (6 bases). The J call may be faulty, since TRBJ2-7 better matches the DNA end. As DNA, the CDR3 is TGTGCCAGCAGTTTATATGCGGGGAACTCCTACGAGCAGTACTTC. This sequence encodes CASSLYAGNSYEQYF.